This TCR beta chain was sequenced in a study of response to subunit inactivated influenza vaccine. Study outcomes and limitations: The authors suggested that every seasonal influenza vaccination recruits few new T cells.

In regard to this clonotype: The target antigen is unknown.

TCRdb processed the RT-PCR reads anew with MiXCR; each CDR3 protein has one entry. The data contain 700,000 to 900,000 distinct CDR3 sequences, roughly 20% of them singletons. The receptor comes from a man aged 50 to 60 who received an inactivated influenza vaccine. The sample was PBMCs from blood, taken 4 to 6 days after vaccination.

In DNA, the CDR3 is TGTGCCAGCACTAATCTAGTGGGCGGCGGGGAGCTGTTTTTT. Encoded protein: CASTNLVGGGELFF. The rearrangement uses TRBV12-3 or TRBV12-4 and TRBJ2-2, with D unresolved. This CDR3 contains 14 residues. The germline V and J ends were trimmed by 7 bases and 7 bases, with 16 bases remaining between them.